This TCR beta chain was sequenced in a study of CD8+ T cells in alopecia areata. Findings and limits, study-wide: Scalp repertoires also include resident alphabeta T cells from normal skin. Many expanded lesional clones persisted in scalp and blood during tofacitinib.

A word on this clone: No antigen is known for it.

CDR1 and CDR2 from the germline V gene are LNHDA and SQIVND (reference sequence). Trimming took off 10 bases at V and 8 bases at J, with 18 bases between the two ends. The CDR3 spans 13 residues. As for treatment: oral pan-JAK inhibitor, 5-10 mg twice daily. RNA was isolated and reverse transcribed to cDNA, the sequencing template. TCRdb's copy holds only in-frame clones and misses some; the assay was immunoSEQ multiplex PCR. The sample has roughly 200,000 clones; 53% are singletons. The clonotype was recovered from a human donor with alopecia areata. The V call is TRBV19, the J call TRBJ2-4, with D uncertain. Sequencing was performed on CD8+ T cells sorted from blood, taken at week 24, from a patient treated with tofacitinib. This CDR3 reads CATLGMGLDIQYF. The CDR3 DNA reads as TGTGCCACCCTAGGAATGGGTCTGGACATTCAGTACTTC.